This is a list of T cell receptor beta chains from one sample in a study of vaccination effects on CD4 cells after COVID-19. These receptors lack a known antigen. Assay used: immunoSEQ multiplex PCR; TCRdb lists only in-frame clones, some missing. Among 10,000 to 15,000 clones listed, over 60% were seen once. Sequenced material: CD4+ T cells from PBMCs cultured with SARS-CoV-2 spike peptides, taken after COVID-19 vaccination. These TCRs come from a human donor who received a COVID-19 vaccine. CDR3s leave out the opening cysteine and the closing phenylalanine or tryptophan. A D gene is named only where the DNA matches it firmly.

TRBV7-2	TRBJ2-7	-	ASSLAAPYEQY
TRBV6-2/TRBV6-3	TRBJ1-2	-	ASSPRGSMGYT
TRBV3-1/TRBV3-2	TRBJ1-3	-	ASSLQGTGNTIY
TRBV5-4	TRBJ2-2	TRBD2	ASSRGGVVAGELF
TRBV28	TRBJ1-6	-	ASSLFHAGGYSPLH
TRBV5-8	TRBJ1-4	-	ASSRDGEKLF
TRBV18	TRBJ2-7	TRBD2	ASSPATSATSYEQY
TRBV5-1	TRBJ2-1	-	ASSLAILRIYNEQF
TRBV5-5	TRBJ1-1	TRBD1	ASRQGRNTEAF
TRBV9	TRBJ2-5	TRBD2	ASSNGGLAGETQY
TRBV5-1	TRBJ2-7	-	ASSSSSATYEQY
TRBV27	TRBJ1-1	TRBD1	ASSSRQGARPF
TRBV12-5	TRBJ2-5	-	ASGPPGGLRETQY
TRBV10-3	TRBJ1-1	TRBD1	AISTPGQGNTEAF
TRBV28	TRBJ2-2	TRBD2	ASSLASGPQMTGELF
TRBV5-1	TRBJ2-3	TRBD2	ASRGGGDTQY
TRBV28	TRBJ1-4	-	ASSFGQGYEKLF
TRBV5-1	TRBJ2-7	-	ASSLLSTAEGTYEQY
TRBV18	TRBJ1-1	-	ASSPSGMVLTEAF
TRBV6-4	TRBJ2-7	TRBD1	AEGTGVNEQY
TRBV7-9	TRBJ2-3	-	ASSSTRRYGDTQY
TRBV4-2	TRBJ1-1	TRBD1	ASSRFGTGGAGNTEAF
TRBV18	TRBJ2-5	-	ASSPVVGARETQY
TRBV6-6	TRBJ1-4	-	ASRAFGLGDEKLF
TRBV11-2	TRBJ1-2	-	ASSLDLYGLGYT
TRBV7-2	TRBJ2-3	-	ASSPTSTDTQY
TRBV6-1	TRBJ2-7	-	ASSELAGPGPYEQY
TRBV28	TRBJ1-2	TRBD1	ASSSGGQERGYT
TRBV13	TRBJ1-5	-	ASSLGMGGPQH
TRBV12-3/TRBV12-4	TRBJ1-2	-	ASSLRGYGYT
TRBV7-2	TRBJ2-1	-	ASSPGGGTTRREQF
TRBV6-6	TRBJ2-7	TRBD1	ASTDEGQGLYEQY
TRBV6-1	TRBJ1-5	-	ASSEVGGGRGNQPQH
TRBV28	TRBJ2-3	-	ASRGAADTQY
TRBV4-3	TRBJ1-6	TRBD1	ASSDRVSSYNSPLH
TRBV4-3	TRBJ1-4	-	ASSQDLPGTTNEKLF
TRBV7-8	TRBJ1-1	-	ASSLLQGEAF